This passage covers 27 T cell receptor beta chains from one sample sequenced in a study of shared clonotypes between healthy human individuals. The assay was immunoSEQ multiplex PCR, and TCRdb's table has in-frame clones only and misses some. The data show a few hundred thousand clones, about 96% seen once. The sequencing sample was made of naive CD4+ T cells sorted from blood. The sample's subset: CD45RA+ positively selected. These receptors originate from a woman aged 30 to 39 in good health.

The chain joins TRBV6-5 to TRBJ1-2; TRBD1 might be the D (5 bases). Germline loops: CDR1 MNHEY, CDR2 SVGAGI. This CDR3 region has 16 residues. Trimming took 0 bases from V and 4 from J, leaving 15 bases between them. This CDR3 reads CASSYSANWGTYGYTF. The CDR3 region has the DNA TGTGCCAGCAGTTACTCGGCAAATTGGGGGACCTATGGCTACACCTTC.

This clone came up once. The chain carries TRBV11-2 and TRBJ1-2, with a tentative D call TRBD1 (5 bases). Germline CDR1 is SGHAT and CDR2 is FQNNGV. The CDR3 is made up of 15 amino acids. Trimming removed 1 base at V and 4 bases at J, with 13 bases between. CDR3 sequence: CASSLVGLTAYGYTF. The CDR3 bases are TGTGCCAGCAGCTTAGTTGGTTTGACAGCCTATGGCTACACCTTC.

V gene TRBV9 combines with J gene TRBJ1-1; D is ambiguous. Trimming removed 2 bases from V and 1 base from J, with 9 bases in between. This CDR3 has 14 amino acids. In germline, CDR1 is SGDLS, CDR2 YYNGEE. As DNA, the CDR3 is TGTGCCAGCAGCGTTGGAGGTACGAACACTGAAGCTTTCTTT. This gives the protein CASSVGGTNTEAFF.

The gene calls are TRBV5-3 and TRBJ2-1; 13 nucleotides agree with TRBD2. TRBV5-3 is an ORF, and what it does is uncertain. V shed 4 bases and J 0 bases; nucleotides not matched to a gene: 7. The length of the CDR3 is 18 residues. CDR3 sequence reads: CARSRGTSGTPSYNEQFF. CDR3 nucleotides: TGTGCCAGAAGCCGCGGGACTAGCGGGACCCCCTCCTACAATGAGCAGTTCTTC.

The gene calls are TRBV28 and TRBJ2-3; D tentatively fits TRBD1 or TRBD2 (5 bases each). Looked up from germline, CDR1 is MDHEN and CDR2 is SYDVKM. The CDR3 consists of 13 residues. Trimming took 7 bases from V and 1 from J, leaving 9 bases between them. This CDR3 is CASTRGGTDTQYF. Here the CDR3 DNA reads TGTGCCAGCACGAGGGGAGGCACAGATACGCAGTATTTT.

A single count supports this clone. V and J are TRBV13 and TRBJ2-7, with D perhaps TRBD1 (6 bases). Between the trimmed V and J ends, which lost 3 bases and 6 bases, there was a span of 18 bases. CDR3 length: 15 amino acids. CDR1 and CDR2 (germline): PRHDT, FYEKMQ (reference sequence). CDR3 DNA: TGTGCCAGCAGCTTCAGACAGGTATTTCCCATCGAGCAGTACTTC. The encoded protein is CASSFRQVFPIEQYF.

The rearrangement uses TRBV6-1 and TRBJ1-2; perhaps TRBD1 as D (5 bases). Per germline, CDR1 MNHNS and CDR2 SASEGT. The CDR3 contains 12 residues. Trimming shortened V by 7 bases and J by 6 bases, and 12 bases separated the two germline ends. CDR3 region: CASNRQPNGYTF. The CDR3 coding sequence is TGTGCCAGCAACAGACAGCCCAATGGCTACACCTTC.

V and J are TRBV18 and TRBJ2-6; D not certain. V lost 5 bases and J lost 3, with 14 bases in between. CDR3 size: 16 residues. Germline V CDR1 and CDR2: KGHSH, LQKENI. The DNA for the CDR3 is TGTGCCAGCTCAGGAACAGCACGGGTTGGGGCCAACGTCCTGACTTTC. This sequence encodes CASSGTARVGANVLTF.

The V call is TRBV5-1, the J call TRBJ2-1; 13 nucleotides agree with TRBD2. After removal of 0 bases from V and 4 bases from J, the junction contained 4 bases not matched to a gene. Per the germline V gene, CDR1 is SGHRS and CDR2 is YFSETQ. The CDR3 consists of 17 residues. The CDR3 is CASSLVPGLAGYNEQFF. DNA for the CDR3: TGCGCCAGCAGCTTGGTTCCGGGACTAGCGGGGTACAATGAGCAGTTCTTC.

V and J are TRBV5-5 and TRBJ2-7; 15 nucleotides line up with TRBD2. The CDR3 covers 16 residues. CDR1 is SGHKS, CDR2 YYEKEE, per germline (reference sequence). V shed 3 bases and J 6 bases; nucleotides not matched to a gene: 7. The CDR3, as DNA: TGTGCCAGCAGCTGGGGACTAGCGGGAGGAAAGGGCGAGCAGTACTTC. Translation: CASSWGLAGGKGEQYF.

The V call is TRBV25-1, the J call TRBJ2-3, with 10 positions matching TRBD2. The CDR3 has 17 amino acids. CDR1 is MGHDK, CDR2 SYGVNS, per germline. The junction had 13 bases not matched to a gene; V was cut back by 4 bases and J by 6 bases. CDR3 DNA sequence: TGTGCCAGCAGTGGAACCCAAGCGGGAGGGCCGATCGATACGCAGTATTTT. This translates into CASSGTQAGGPIDTQYF.

The chain couples TRBV27 to TRBJ2-7, with TRBD1 matching over 7 bases. The CDR3 covers 14 residues. V lost 6 bases and J lost 3; bases outside the gene matches: 8. From germline, CDR1 is MNHEY and CDR2 SMNVEV (reference sequence). CDR3 region: CASRGEGANYEQYF. CDR3 nucleotide sequence: TGTGCCAGCAGGGGCGAGGGGGCGAACTACGAGCAGTACTTC.

The chain combines TRBV11-2 with TRBJ1-6; D is possibly TRBD1 (6 bases). The V gene lost 5 bases and the J gene lost 0 bases, with 14 bases spanning the gap. Germline V CDR1 and CDR2: SGHAT, FQNNGV. The CDR3 extends over 17 amino acids. The CDR3 reads CASSRYRESSYNSPLHF. The CDR3 DNA reads TGTGCCAGCAGCCGTTACAGGGAGAGCTCCTATAATTCACCCCTCCACTTT.

The V gene is TRBV20-1, the J gene TRBJ2-7; a possible D gene is TRBD1 (5 bases). The CDR3 has 11 amino acids. Germline V gene lookup returns CDR1 DFQATT and CDR2 SNEGSKA (reference sequence). V gave up 5 bases and J gave up 3 bases, with 8 bases separating them. In nucleotides, the CDR3 is TGCAGTGCTGGGGCAGACTACGAGCAGTACTTC. Its protein is CSAGADYEQYF.

This chain joins TRBV5-6 and TRBJ2-7; D call uncertain. This CDR3 is 14 amino acids long. The germline V and J ends were trimmed by 4 bases and 2 bases, with 13 bases remaining between them. Looked up from germline, CDR1 is SGHDT and CDR2 is YYEEEE. CDR3: CASSQDRLTYEQYF. In DNA form, the CDR3 reads TGTGCCAGCAGCCAGGATAGGCTTACCTACGAGCAGTACTTC.

The chain links TRBV29-1 to TRBJ1-1, with D hard to call. The V gene lost 7 bases and the J gene lost 4 bases, with 13 bases spanning the gap. CDR1 is SQVTM, CDR2 ANQGSEA, per germline. The CDR3 runs to 12 residues. Here the CDR3 reads CSAKTPTTEAFF. The CDR3 bases are TGCAGCGCTAAGACACCTACCACTGAAGCTTTCTTT.

The rearrangement joins TRBV27 to TRBJ2-2; unclear D gene. V was trimmed by 3 bases and J by 0 bases, leaving 5 bases between them. CDR1 MNHEY and CDR2 SMNVEV come from the germline V gene (reference sequence). The CDR3 consists of 14 residues. The chain's CDR3 is CASSFNTNTGELFF. In nucleotides, the CDR3 is TGTGCCAGCAGTTTTAATACGAACACCGGGGAGCTGTTTTTT.

The rearrangement links TRBV19 to TRBJ1-4; no clear D gene. The CDR3 length is 18 residues. V shed 1 base and J shed 2 bases, with 17 bases lying between them. Looked up from germline, CDR1 is LNHDA and CDR2 is SQIVND (reference sequence). As DNA, the CDR3 is TGTGCCAGTAGTATAGGTGCAGGCTCTCATGGGACTAATGAAAAACTGTTTTTT. Translated: CASSIGAGSHGTNEKLFF.

The chain is built from TRBV28 and TRBJ1-1; maybe TRBD1 (6 bases). The germline V gene encodes CDR1 MDHEN and CDR2 SYDVKM. V lost 5 bases to trimming and J lost 1 base, with 14 bases between them. This CDR3 spans 15 amino acids. The CDR3 is CASSIPGDANTEAFF. Written as DNA, the CDR3 is TGTGCCAGCAGTATCCCAGGGGATGCGAACACTGAAGCTTTCTTT.

V gene TRBV18 combines with J gene TRBJ2-7; no definite D call. The V end was cut by 1 base, the J end by 3 bases, with 10 bases between. Looked up from germline, CDR1 is KGHSH and CDR2 is LQKENI. The CDR3 sequence is 14 residues long. The CDR3 DNA sequence: TGTGCCAGCTCACCACTGGACCTTCACTACGAGCAGTACTTC. It specifies CASSPLDLHYEQYF.

V is TRBV7-9 and J is TRBJ2-2, with TRBD1 identical over 7 bases. The junction had 14 bases not matched to a gene; V was cut back by 5 bases and J by 2 bases. CDR1 is SEHNR, CDR2 FQNEAQ, per germline (reference sequence). The CDR3 has 18 amino acids. CDR3 region: CASSQETGILINTGELFF. The CDR3 region has the DNA TGTGCCAGCAGCCAGGAGACAGGGATTCTGATAAACACCGGGGAGCTGTTTTTT.

This chain connects TRBV21-1 to TRBJ2-6. TRBV21-1 is termed a pseudogene. CDR3 length: 16 residues. The CDR3 DNA is TGTGCCAGCGCTAAGAAGGGGCGCGGGGGGGCCAACGTCCTGACTTTC. It yields the protein CASAKKGRGGANVLTF.

The rearrangement joins TRBV5-1 to TRBJ1-1; D remains ambiguous. V was trimmed by 4 bases and J by 1 base, leaving 11 bases between them. CDR1 SGHRS and CDR2 YFSETQ come from the germline V gene. CDR3 length: 14 residues. CDR3 sequence: CASSRRVENTEAFF. The CDR3, as DNA: TGCGCCAGCAGCAGGAGGGTCGAGAACACTGAAGCTTTCTTT.

The chain uses TRBV4-1 and TRBJ2-7, with 9 bases identical to TRBD1. This CDR3 comprises 15 residues. From germline, CDR1 is MGHRA and CDR2 YSYEKL. V was clipped by 4 bases and J by 4 bases; unmatched bases: 8. Written as DNA, the CDR3 is TGCGCCAGCAGCCCCGGGACAGGGAAAGGGTACGAGCAGTACTTC. Amino acid sequence: CASSPGTGKGYEQYF.

The chain combines TRBV11-3 with TRBJ1-1, with D unresolved. V lost 8 bases and J lost 1, with 11 bases in between. Germline CDR1 and CDR2: SGHNT and YENEEA. This CDR3 is built from 13 residues. This chain's CDR3 is CASGELENTEAFF. CDR3 sequence (DNA): TGTGCCAGCGGAGAACTGGAGAACACTGAAGCTTTCTTT.

The chain uses TRBV23-1 and TRBJ2-2; TRBD2 aligns across 10 bases. TRBV23-1 is an ORF for which the function is uncertain. V trimming: 3 bases; J trimming: 0 bases; junction bases outside the gene matches: 4. CDR3 length equals 17 residues. The CDR3: CASSHSGTSANTGELFF. In DNA, the CDR3 is TGCGCCAGCAGTCACTCCGGGACTAGCGCGAACACCGGGGAGCTGTTTTTT.

V gene TRBV2 combines with J gene TRBJ1-3; a weak D match, TRBD1 (6 bases). The CDR3 is 15 amino acids. The V and J ends lost 1 base and 2 bases respectively, with 9 bases between them. Germline-derived CDR1 and CDR2 are SNHLY and FYNNEI. CDR3 residues: CASSEEQGAGNTIYF. CDR3 sequence (DNA): TGTGCCAGCAGTGAAGAACAGGGCGCTGGAAACACCATATATTTT.